This T cell receptor beta chain was sequenced during a study of cytomegalovirus exposure and HLA in healthy donors. This clone is a singleton in its sample. The junction and the germline gene differ at one end; a read error may be behind it. Primers: 60 Vbeta forward and 13 Jbeta reverse. Assay: immunoSEQ multiplex PCR; the TCRdb copy retains only in-frame clones and omits some. The sample records over 150,000 clones, roughly three quarters being singletons. When sampled, the donors appeared nominally healthy, though they likely had unrecorded immune exposures. The clonotype originates from a woman aged 50 to 65 in good health and CMV-seropositive. Material for sequencing was PBMCs.

This CDR3 reads CSSRPGLALITGELFF. The CDR3 DNA reads TGTTCCAGCAGGCCGGGACTAGCGCTCATCACCGGGGAGCTGTTTTTT. The V and J genes are TRBV7-9 and TRBJ2-2, with TRBD2 identical over 10 bases. The CDR3 is made up of 16 amino acids. Germline V gives CDR1 SEHNR, CDR2 FQNEAQ (reference sequence).